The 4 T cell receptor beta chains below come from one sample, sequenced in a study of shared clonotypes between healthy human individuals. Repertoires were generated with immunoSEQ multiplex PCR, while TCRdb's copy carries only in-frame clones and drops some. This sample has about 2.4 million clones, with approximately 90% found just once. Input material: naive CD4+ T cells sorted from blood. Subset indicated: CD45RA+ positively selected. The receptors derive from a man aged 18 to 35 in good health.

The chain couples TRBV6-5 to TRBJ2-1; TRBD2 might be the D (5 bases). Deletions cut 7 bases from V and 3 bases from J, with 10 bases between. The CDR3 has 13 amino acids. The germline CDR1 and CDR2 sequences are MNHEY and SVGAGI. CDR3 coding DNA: TGTGCCAGCAAGCCCGGGGACTACAATGAGCAGTTCTTC. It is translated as CASKPGDYNEQFF.

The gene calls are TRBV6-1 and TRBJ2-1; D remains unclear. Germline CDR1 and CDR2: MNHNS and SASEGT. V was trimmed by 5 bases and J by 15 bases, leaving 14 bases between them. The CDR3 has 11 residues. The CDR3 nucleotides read TGTGCCAGCAGTCCCCAGGAGAAGCGGTTCTTC. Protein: CASSPQEKRFF.

CDR3: CASSPNPLAGGSDTQYF. In DNA, the CDR3 is TGTGCCAGCTCACCTAACCCTCTAGCGGGAGGGTCAGATACGCAGTATTTT. The gene calls are TRBV18 and TRBJ2-3, with TRBD2 identical over 12 bases. CDR1 and CDR2 (germline): KGHSH, LQKENI. The ends lost 3 bases at V and 4 bases at J; junction bases unmatched: 8. The CDR3 extends over 17 amino acids.

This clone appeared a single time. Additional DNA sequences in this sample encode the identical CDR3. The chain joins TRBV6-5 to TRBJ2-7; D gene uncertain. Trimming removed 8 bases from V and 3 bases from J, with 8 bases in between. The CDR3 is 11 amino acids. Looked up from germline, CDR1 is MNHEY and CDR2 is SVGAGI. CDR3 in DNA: TGTGCCAGCGGTCGGAACTACGAGCAGTACTTC. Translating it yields CASGRNYEQYF.